These 8 T cell receptor beta chains were all obtained from the same sample, sequenced in a study of molecular identifiers for immune sequencing clone quantification. TCRdb passed the PCR reads through MiXCR, listing each CDR3 protein once. In the table there are hundreds of thousands of distinct CDR3 sequences, around 25% of which are singletons. Sequencing was carried out using naive CD8+ T cells from blood, with Jurkat cell RNA spiked in. Subset in this sample: FACS-sorted CD8+CD4-CCR7+CD45RA+ naive T cells. The receptor source for this set is a human donor in good health. Some libraries in this study had Jurkat cell RNA spiked in.

This clonotype was counted at least ten times. The rearrangement joins TRBV4-3 to TRBJ2-7, with D unclear. The CDR3 is 15 amino acids. Trimming left V 2 bases short and J 3 bases short, with 14 bases between. CDR1 and CDR2 from the germline V gene are LGHNA and YSLEER. In DNA, the CDR3 is TGCGCCAGCAGCCAATCCCTGGTCCTTAACTACGAGCAGTACTTC. This codes for CASSQSLVLNYEQYF.

This clonotype has a handful of counts. The chain joins TRBV6-1 to TRBJ2-7, with TRBD2 matching over 10 bases. Germline CDR1 reads MNHNS; CDR2 reads SASEGT. With V trimmed by 1 base and J by 2 bases, 2 bases remained unmatched. This CDR3 is built from 15 residues. The CDR3 DNA reads TGTGCCAGCAGTGAAGTAACTAGCGGGACCTACGAGCAGTACTTC. Protein sequence: CASSEVTSGTYEQYF.

This clonotype has at least ten counts. This chain links TRBV12-3 or TRBV12-4 with TRBJ2-4, with D maybe TRBD2 (6 bases). The V and J ends lost 5 bases and 14 bases respectively, with 19 bases between them. CDR3 size: 13 residues. The CDR3 DNA follows: TGTGCCAGCAGTCCGTTCGGACGGGGGTTGGAGTACTTC. This encodes CASSPFGRGLEYF.

This clonotype appeared many times. This chain connects TRBV28 to TRBJ2-3; D gene unclear. The CDR3 is 14 amino acids. Trimming stripped 1 base from V and 5 bases from J, with 10 bases between. In germline, CDR1 is MDHEN, CDR2 SYDVKM. CDR3 in amino acids: CASSLLPSRDTQYF. In nucleotides, the CDR3 is TGTGCCAGCAGTTTATTGCCCTCCCGAGATACGCAGTATTTT.

This clonotype has only a few counts. The chain recombines TRBV29-1 with TRBJ1-2; D gene ambiguous. Per the germline V gene, CDR1 is SQVTM and CDR2 is ANQGSEA. Trimming pared 1 base from V and 8 bases from J, leaving 14 bases between. This CDR3 is 13 amino acids long. The CDR3 region is CSVEADLGHGYTF. CDR3 coding DNA: TGCAGCGTTGAAGCCGACCTGGGCCACGGCTACACCTTC.

Comment on this clonotype: Possible read error: a much larger clone is one base away. The V gene is TRBV7-9, the J gene TRBJ2-5; 7 bases agree with TRBD1. Germline CDR1 reads SEHNR; CDR2 reads FQNEAQ (reference sequence). This CDR3 region has 13 residues. The CDR3 here is CASSRDSPSRQHF. The CDR3 DNA sequence: TGTGCCAGCAGTAGGGACAGCCCGAGTCGGCAGCACTTC.

The sample holds many counts of this clonotype. The chain joins TRBV9 to TRBJ1-6, with D possibly matching TRBD1 (5 bases). Germline CDR1 is SGDLS and CDR2 is YYNGEE. Trimming shortened V by 0 bases and J by 7 bases, and 17 bases separated the two germline ends. The CDR3 loop spans 17 amino acids. CDR3 region: CASSVDPGRPGNSPLHF. The CDR3 nucleotides are TGTGCCAGCAGCGTAGACCCGGGACGACCCGGGAATTCACCCCTCCACTTT.

This clonotype was picked up many times. This chain uses TRBV5-1 with TRBJ2-7; D is ambiguous. The CDR3 has 15 residues. Trimming removed 1 base at V and 0 bases at J, with 11 bases between. The germline CDR1 and CDR2 sequences are SGHRS and YFSETQ. This chain's CDR3 is CASSLSPDNSYEQYF. CDR3 sequence (DNA): TGCGCCAGCAGCTTGAGCCCAGACAACTCCTACGAGCAGTACTTC.